The source of this TCR beta chain is a study of regulatory T cells in long-lasting Graves disease. For the study at large: Newly diagnosed Graves' patients took antithyroid drugs under 3 months.

There are 18 residues in the CDR3. V lost 3 bases to trimming and J lost 4 bases, with 24 bases between them. The V gene's germline CDR1 is LGHDT and CDR2 YNNKEL (reference sequence). Through Arm-PCR of CDR3 regions and iRepertoire HTBI primers, TCR beta libraries were built. TCRdb re-called the multiplex PCR reads through MiXCR, storing one row per CDR3 protein. The table has about 440,000 distinct CDR3 sequences, 14% to 15% seen once. Specified time point: newly diagnosed GD, antithyroid drugs for less than 3 months. Making the TCR library involved RNA that had been extracted from PBMCs. The same data also contributed to another study, on T cells in Graves' hyperthyroidism and ophthalmopathy. That study reports: Researchers ran a first-round RT-PCR on the TCR CDR3 using the HTBI primer set. Most expanded thyroid clonotypes above 0.001 recurred in blood.

The chain couples TRBV3-1 to TRBJ1-2; the D gene is possibly TRBD1 (6 bases). The receptor was isolated from a woman in her 30s with Graves disease. Sequenced here: peripheral blood mononuclear cells (PBMCs), sampled at new diagnosis, from a patient treated with antithyroid drugs. The CDR3 spells CASSQMWFEGGASYGYTF. The CDR3 DNA follows: TGTGCCAGCAGCCAGATGTGGTTTGAGGGGGGCGCTAGCTATGGCTACACCTTC. The complete variable domain, with remaining parts taken from reference TRBV3-1 and TRBJ1-2, reads DTAVSQTPKYLVTQMGNDKSIKCEQNLGHDTMYWYKQDSKKFLKIMFSYNNKELIINETVPNRFSPKSPDKAHLNLHINSLELGDSAVYFCASSQMWFEGGASYGYTFGSGTRLTVV.